This entry lists 21 T cell receptor beta chains sequenced from one sample in a study of cytomegalovirus exposure and HLA in healthy donors. 13 Jbeta primers and 60 Vbeta primers were used for the PCR. TCRdb's copy holds only in-frame clones and misses some; the assay was immunoSEQ multiplex PCR. This table has about 130,000 clones, 70% to 80% appearing once. The specimen sequenced was PBMCs. These receptors were obtained from a man younger than 40 in good health and CMV-seronegative.

In its sample, this clone was seen a few times. This sequence joins TRBV10-1 and TRBJ2-5, with TRBD1 matching 7 bases. Germline V CDR1 and CDR2: WNHNN, SYGVQD (reference sequence). The CDR3 loop spans 14 amino acids. Trimming cost V 4 bases and J 4 bases; bases outside gene matches: 6. The CDR3 DNA sequence: TGCGCCAGCAGTGGACAGGGCGTTGGAGAGACCCAGTACTTC. Translating it yields CASSGQGVGETQYF.

V is TRBV28 and J is TRBJ1-1, with no clear D. The CDR3 extends over 12 amino acids. Trimming took off 5 bases at V and 6 bases at J, with 10 bases between the two ends. CDR1 and CDR2 from the germline V gene are MDHEN and SYDVKM. The chain's CDR3 is CASSPDGAEAFF. As DNA, the CDR3 is TGTGCCAGCAGTCCCGACGGGGCTGAAGCTTTCTTT.

The chain employs TRBV4-1 and TRBJ2-5; TRBD1 is a possible D gene (5 bases). This CDR3 region has 15 residues. Trimming shortened V by 0 bases and J by 9 bases, and 17 bases separated the two germline ends. Germline V gene data show CDR1 as MGHRA and CDR2 as YSYEKL. The CDR3 DNA reads as TGCGCCAGCAGCCAAGAAGGGGCGAACCCTGGGCCCCAGTACTTC. It yields the protein CASSQEGANPGPQYF.

Only a few counts were recorded for this clone. The rearrangement links TRBV10-2 to TRBJ2-1, with D possibly being TRBD1 (5 bases). This CDR3 spans 15 amino acids. V shed 1 base and J shed 10 bases, with 17 bases lying between them. Germline V gene sequence: CDR1 WSHSY, CDR2 SAAADI. The CDR3 loop reads CASSELGLVGEEQFF. The CDR3 nucleotides are TGCGCCAGCAGTGAGTTGGGGCTCGTTGGAGAGGAGCAGTTCTTC.

The CDR3 loop reads CASSLRLAGSSTDTQYF. The CDR3 DNA reads TGTGCCAGCAGCTTAAGGCTAGCGGGATCTAGCACAGATACGCAGTATTTT. This sequence joins TRBV7-3 and TRBJ2-3, with 9 bases identical to TRBD2. The CDR3 totals 17 residues. Trimming cost V 1 base and J 0 bases; bases outside gene matches: 5. CDR1 is SGHTA, CDR2 FQGTGA, per germline.

This clone showed up just a few times. The gene calls are TRBV29-1 and TRBJ2-3; tentatively, D is TRBD2 (6 bases). V was clipped by 6 bases and J by 8 bases, with 15 bases between them. Germline loops: CDR1 SQVTM, CDR2 ANQGSEA. This CDR3 has 12 residues. The DNA for the CDR3 is TGCAGCGTCCAGGGACGGCGGGGTACGCAGTATTTT. Translation: CSVQGRRGTQYF.

This clone has more than one count but fewer than ten. The chain is built from TRBV9 and TRBJ2-5; D may be TRBD2 (5 bases). V was clipped by 0 bases and J by 5 bases, with 14 bases between them. From germline, CDR1 is SGDLS and CDR2 YYNGEE. The CDR3 is 15 residues long. The CDR3 DNA reads as TGTGCCAGCAGCGTAGCTACTAGTAGGTCGGAGACCCAGTACTTC. It encodes CASSVATSRSETQYF. The full variable domain, its missing parts supplied by reference TRBV9 and TRBJ2-5, is DSGVTQTPKHLITATGQRVTLRCSPRSGDLSVYWYQQSLDQGLQFLIQYYNGEERAKGNILERFSAQQFPDLHSELNLSSLELGDSALYFCASSVATSRSETQYFGPGTRLLVL.

J is TRBJ2-5 and V is TRBV25-1, with 11 bases that match TRBD2. The CDR3 loop spans 16 amino acids. The V gene end was trimmed by 2 bases and the J gene end by 5 bases; junction bases not matched to a gene: 7. Germline CDR1 reads MGHDK; CDR2 reads SYGVNS. Written as DNA, the CDR3 is TGTGCCAGCAGTGAACTTCTACTAGCGGGGGATGAGACCCAGTACTTC. It is translated as CASSELLLAGDETQYF.

The chain carries TRBV29-1 and TRBJ2-5; D not resolved. The CDR3 has 13 residues. The V end lost 8 bases, the J end lost 4 bases, and 17 bases lay between the germline ends. Germline lookup yields CDR1 SQVTM and CDR2 ANQGSEA. This CDR3 is CSLSAAVRETQYF. CDR3 nucleotide sequence: TGCAGCCTGTCCGCGGCCGTCCGAGAGACCCAGTACTTC.

CDR3: CASSAMGSGNTYEQYF. CDR3 sequence (DNA): TGCGCCAGCAGCGCCATGGGTAGCGGGAATACCTACGAGCAGTACTTC. The rearrangement joins TRBV5-1 to TRBJ2-7; TRBD2 agrees at 8 bases. V shed 4 bases and J 2 bases; nucleotides not matched to a gene: 11. The CDR3 loop spans 16 amino acids. CDR1 SGHRS and CDR2 YFSETQ come from the germline V gene.

The chain carries TRBV4-2 and TRBJ1-1; D uncertain. The CDR3 extends over 13 amino acids. Deletions cut 0 bases from V and 3 bases from J, with 5 bases between. From germline, CDR1 is LGHNA and CDR2 YNFKEQ. The CDR3 bases are TGTGCCAGCAGCCAAGAGGCGGACACTGAAGCTTTCTTT. It translates to CASSQEADTEAFF.

This sequence joins TRBV7-8 and TRBJ2-1, with a tentative D call TRBD2 (6 bases). Trimming stripped 5 bases from V and 5 bases from J, with 22 bases between. Germline lookup yields CDR1 SGHVS and CDR2 FQNEAQ. The CDR3 runs 17 residues. CDR3 region: CASSQRGLSPSNNEQFF. In DNA form, the CDR3 reads TGTGCCAGCAGCCAAAGAGGACTATCACCATCAAACAATGAGCAGTTCTTC.

This clone was detected only a few times. This chain uses TRBV27 with TRBJ2-1, with 8 positions matching TRBD2. V shed 4 bases and J 15 bases; nucleotides not matched to a gene: 5. CDR3 length equals 11 residues. Germline loops: CDR1 MNHEY, CDR2 SMNVEV (reference sequence). CDR3: CASSSKREWFF. In DNA, the CDR3 is TGTGCCAGCAGTTCCAAGCGGGAGTGGTTCTTC.

The chain employs TRBV4-2 and TRBJ2-1, with a weak D call TRBD2 (6 bases). This CDR3 has 14 amino acids. Trimming shortened V by 0 bases and J by 9 bases, and 12 bases separated the two germline ends. Per the germline V gene, CDR1 is LGHNA and CDR2 is YNFKEQ. The CDR3 region has the DNA TGTGCCAGCAGCCAAGATGACTTGGGGGGTGAGCAGTTCTTC. This gives the protein CASSQDDLGGEQFF.

V gene TRBV19 combines with J gene TRBJ1-1; 7 bases are a match to TRBD1. The CDR3 extends over 15 amino acids. V gave up 5 bases and J gave up 0 bases; unmatched junction bases: 6. The germline gives CDR1 LNHDA, CDR2 SQIVND (reference sequence). The CDR3 reads CASSLRDSMNTEAFF. The CDR3, as DNA: TGTGCCAGTAGTCTGAGGGACAGTATGAACACTGAAGCTTTCTTT.

The gene calls are TRBV7-9 and TRBJ2-1; 9 bases align to TRBD2. Germline values: CDR1 SEHNR, CDR2 FQNEAQ (reference sequence). The junction had 4 bases not matched to a gene; V was cut back by 4 bases and J by 3 bases. This CDR3 is built from 15 residues. The CDR3 coding sequence is TGTGCCAGCAGCTCTAGCGGGATTTACTACAATGAGCAGTTCTTC. It encodes CASSSSGIYYNEQFF.

CDR3 in DNA: TGTGCCAGTAGTACCAGGGGCTCAAACACTGAAGCTTTCTTT. It yields the protein CASSTRGSNTEAFF. This rearrangement joins TRBV19 to TRBJ1-1, with a possible D match to TRBD1 (6 bases). The CDR3 consists of 14 residues. Trimming pared 4 bases from V and 2 bases from J, leaving 11 bases between. Germline assignment: CDR1 LNHDA and CDR2 SQIVND (reference sequence).

The gene calls are TRBV2 and TRBJ1-5, with TRBD1 as a possible D gene (5 bases). CDR1 and CDR2 from the germline V gene are SNHLY and FYNNEI. The CDR3 extends over 15 amino acids. V lost 5 bases, J lost 5 bases, and 16 bases lay in between. CDR3: CASSLTAGIDQPQHF. The CDR3 coding sequence is TGTGCCAGCAGTTTGACGGCAGGGATAGATCAGCCCCAGCATTTT. Supplemented by reference TRBV2 and TRBJ1-5, the full variable domain reads EPEVTQTPSHQVTQMGQEVILRCVPISNHLYFYWYRQILGQKVEFLVSFYNNEISEKSEIFDDQFSVERPDGSNFTLKIRSTKLEDSAMYFCASSLTAGIDQPQHFGDGTRLSIL.

This clone appeared a few times. V gene TRBV5-1 combines with J gene TRBJ2-7; weak D call: TRBD2 (6 bases). CDR1 and CDR2 (germline): SGHRS, YFSETQ. The CDR3 spans 15 residues. V lost 3 bases and J lost 1, with 14 bases in between. Written as DNA, the CDR3 is TGCGCCAGCAGCTGGGGAGGTGAGGGGTCCTACGAGCAGTACTTC. Protein: CASSWGGEGSYEQYF.

The chain links TRBV7-9 to TRBJ2-3; 12 bases map to TRBD2. CDR1 and CDR2 from the germline V gene are SEHNR and FQNEAQ (reference sequence). The CDR3 is 15 residues long. V lost 2 bases to trimming and J lost 6 bases; unmatched junction nucleotides: 3. As DNA, the CDR3 is TGTGCCAGCAGCTTAAGACTAGCGGGAGTTGATACGCAGTATTTT. It is translated as CASSLRLAGVDTQYF. Looking up the rest from reference TRBV7-9 and TRBJ2-3 gives the full variable domain: DTGVSQNPRHKITKRGQNVTFRCDPISEHNRLYWYRQTLGQGPEFLTYFQNEAQLEKSRLLSDRFSAERPKGSFSTLEIQRTEQGDSAMYLCASSLRLAGVDTQYFGPGTRLTVL.

This chain connects TRBV2 to TRBJ2-7, with a possible D match to TRBD2 (6 bases). The V end lost 0 bases, the J end lost 1 base, and 10 bases lay between the germline ends. Germline values: CDR1 SNHLY, CDR2 FYNNEI. This CDR3 comprises 15 residues. The CDR3 reads CASSEAEEGSYEQYF. In nucleotides, the CDR3 is TGTGCCAGCAGTGAAGCGGAGGAGGGATCCTACGAGCAGTACTTC.